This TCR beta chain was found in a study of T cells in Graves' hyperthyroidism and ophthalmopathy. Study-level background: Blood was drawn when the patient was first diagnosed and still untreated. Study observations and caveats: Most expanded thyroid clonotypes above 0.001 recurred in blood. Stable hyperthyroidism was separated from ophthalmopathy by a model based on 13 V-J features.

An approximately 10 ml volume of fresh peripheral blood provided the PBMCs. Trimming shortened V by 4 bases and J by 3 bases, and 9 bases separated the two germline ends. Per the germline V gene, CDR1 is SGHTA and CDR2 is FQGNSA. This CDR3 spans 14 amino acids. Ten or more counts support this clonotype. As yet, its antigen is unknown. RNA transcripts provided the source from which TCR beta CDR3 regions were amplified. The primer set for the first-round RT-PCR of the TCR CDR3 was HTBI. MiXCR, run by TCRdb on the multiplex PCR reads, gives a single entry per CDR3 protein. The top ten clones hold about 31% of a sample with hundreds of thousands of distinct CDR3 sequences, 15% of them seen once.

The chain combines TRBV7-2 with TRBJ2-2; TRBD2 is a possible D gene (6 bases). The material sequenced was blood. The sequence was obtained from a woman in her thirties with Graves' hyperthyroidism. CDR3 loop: CASSWGLYTGELFF. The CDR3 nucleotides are TGTGCCAGCAGCTGGGGACTTTACACCGGGGAGCTGTTTTTT. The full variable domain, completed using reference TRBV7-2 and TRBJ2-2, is GAGVSQSPSNKVTEKGKDVELRCDPISGHTALYWYRQSLGQGLEFLIYFQGNSAPDKSGLPSDRFSAERTGGSVSTLTIQRTQQEDSAVYLCASSWGLYTGELFFGEGSRLTVL.